The clone carrying this T cell receptor (beta chain) was picked up a small number of times. What it binds is unknown. The data are from a study of T cell responses to AZD1222 COVID-19 vaccine. Whole-study findings and limits: White British ancestry dominated among donors, who included more females, and clonal diversity was possibly underestimated. Vaccination with two AZD1222 doses was followed by a rise in Spike-specific TCR breadth and depth. The CD4 TCRs associated with vaccination extended across spike and predominated at 160-218 and 743-854. Only five or six people who got AZD1222 tested seropositive at baseline.

Assay used: immunoSEQ multiplex PCR; TCRdb lists only in-frame clones, some missing. The table has around 170,000 clones, roughly 90% seen once. Germline loops: CDR1 SQVTM, CDR2 ANQGSEA. The V gene lost 2 bases and the J gene lost 4 bases, with 17 bases spanning the gap. This CDR3 region has 15 residues. The V call is TRBV29-1, the J call TRBJ1-2; a possible D gene is TRBD1 (6 bases). This clonotype was obtained from an adult in good health. The sample was peripheral blood, taken on day 0 of AZD1222 vaccination. Here the CDR3 DNA reads TGCAGCGTTGAAATCCCCGGGGGGCGTGGCTATGGCTACACCTTC. Translated, it gives CSVEIPGGRGYGYTF.